The 6 T cell receptor beta chains reported below all come from one sample, sequenced in a study of blood T cell repertoires in COVID-19. TCRdb's copy holds only in-frame clones and misses some; the assay was immunoSEQ multiplex PCR. This table has about 170,000 clones, around four fifths appearing once. Sequencing was performed on PBMCs or T cells enriched from blood (not recorded which). Every receptor here comes from a woman between 50 and 59 years old in a cohort exposed to, infected with or recovered from COVID-19 (not recorded which).

V is TRBV7-2 and J is TRBJ2-1; TRBD2 might be the D (6 bases). The CDR3 has 16 amino acids. V lost 5 bases and J lost 0, with 14 bases in between. Germline V gene data show CDR1 as SGHTA and CDR2 as FQGNSA. The CDR3 DNA reads TGTGCCAGCAGCCCCGCCCCGACTAGCTCCTACAATGAGCAGTTCTTC. This gives the protein CASSPAPTSSYNEQFF.

This chain joins TRBV4-3 and TRBJ1-5; TRBD1 aligns across 8 bases. V dropped 4 bases and J dropped 4; count of bases not matched to a gene: 6. The CDR3 is made up of 15 amino acids. Germline V lookup: CDR1 LGHNA, CDR2 YSLEER. This CDR3 reads CASSPTGAINQPQHF. The CDR3 DNA follows: TGCGCCAGCAGCCCGACAGGGGCCATAAATCAGCCCCAGCATTTT.

The V call is TRBV9, the J call TRBJ2-1, with D uncertain. The V and J ends lost 4 bases and 7 bases respectively, with 15 bases between them. Germline CDR1 SGDLS, CDR2 YYNGEE. The CDR3 consists of 14 residues. CDR3 protein: CASSPQSVRNEQFF. DNA for the CDR3: TGTGCCAGCAGCCCCCAGAGTGTGAGGAATGAGCAGTTCTTC.

The chain is built from TRBV9 and TRBJ2-2, with 8 bases matching TRBD1. This CDR3 region has 17 residues. V lost 0 bases to trimming and J lost 4 bases; unmatched junction nucleotides: 8. CDR1 is SGDLS and CDR2 is YYNGEE in the germline V gene. The CDR3 reads CASSVEQGARGTGELFF. CDR3 bases: TGTGCCAGCAGCGTAGAGCAGGGGGCGCGGGGCACCGGGGAGCTGTTTTTT.

The chain is built from TRBV7-2 and TRBJ2-1, with D possibly being TRBD1 (5 bases). The germline gives CDR1 SGHTA, CDR2 FQGNSA. The CDR3 has 14 amino acids. V lost 3 bases, J lost 5 bases, and 11 bases lay in between. CDR3 in amino acids: CASSFTGPNNEQFF. CDR3 nucleotide sequence: TGTGCCAGCAGCTTTACAGGACCCAACAATGAGCAGTTCTTC.

This clone turned up a few times. V and J are TRBV7-2 and TRBJ1-6; D possibly corresponds to TRBD1 (6 bases). The CDR3 has 13 amino acids. V was clipped by 3 bases and J by 10 bases, with 10 bases between them. Germline loops: CDR1 SGHTA, CDR2 FQGNSA. In nucleotides, the CDR3 is TGTGCCAGCAGCTTCTACAGGGACTCACCCCTCCACTTT. Protein product: CASSFYRDSPLHF.